This note documents a single TCR beta chain sequence. The data derive from a study of T cells in Graves' hyperthyroidism and ophthalmopathy. Per germline, CDR1 LNHDA and CDR2 SQIVND (reference sequence). V was shortened by 9 bases and J by 0 bases, with 17 bases between the two germline ends. This CDR3 is built from 15 residues. Amplification targeted TCR beta CDR3 regions from RNA transcripts. HTBI primers were used for first-round RT-PCR of the TCR CDR3. TCRdb passed the multiplex PCR reads through MiXCR, listing each CDR3 protein once. The table has about 700,000 distinct CDR3 sequences, just under 45% seen once.

V is TRBV19 and J is TRBJ1-1, with D possibly matching TRBD1 (6 bases). This receptor was taken from an adult man with Graves' disease, either hyperthyroidism or ophthalmopathy (not recorded which). The sample was peripheral blood or thyroid tissue (not recorded which). CDR3 nucleotides: TGTGCCAGCAGAATGACAGGTCCCATGAACACTGAAGCTTTCTTT. Translation: CASRMTGPMNTEAFF.